A single sample is the source of the 4 T cell receptor beta chains below, sequenced in a study of blood T cells in healthy people across ages (dated by TCRdb to 2013 to 2016). The library relied on 5' RACE. Sequencing relied on an Illumina HiSeq 2500. A second roughly 6 to 12 cycle PCR used a sample-barcoded 5' primer and a J-beta primer mix. TCRdb trimmed public reads at Q25 via fastp, called clones via MiXCR and kept in-frame beta chains. Each CDR3 protein gets just one entry, which takes the most common genes and DNA from the rows behind it. Present in this sample are over a million distinct CDR3 sequences, approximately 43% of which were seen just once. The biggest ten clones account for about 3.8% of the sample. Specimen: blood. Receptors originate from a woman younger than 30 in good health.

The sample holds a few counts of this clonotype. The chain joins TRBV7-2 to TRBJ2-7; 9 nucleotides agree with TRBD1. V lost 5 bases, J lost 3 bases, and 11 bases stayed unmatched. In germline, CDR1 is SGHTA, CDR2 FQGNSA. The CDR3 contains 16 residues. The DNA for the CDR3 is TGTGCCAGCAGCCGAGGCCCGGGACAGGGAAGCTACGAGCAGTACTTC. The encoded protein is CASSRGPGQGSYEQYF.

V and J are TRBV29-1 and TRBJ2-1; either TRBD1 or TRBD2 may supply D (5 bases each). V was trimmed by 2 bases and J by 8 bases, leaving 16 bases between them. Looked up from germline, CDR1 is SQVTM and CDR2 is ANQGSEA. This CDR3 region has 14 residues. This chain's CDR3 is CSVEYWGLRDEQFF. In nucleotides, the CDR3 is TGCAGCGTTGAATACTGGGGGTTGAGGGATGAGCAGTTCTTC.

J is TRBJ2-1 and V is TRBV5-1; D is possibly TRBD1 (5 bases). Trimming shortened V by 4 bases and J by 4 bases, and 18 bases separated the two germline ends. This CDR3 is 16 amino acids long. Germline CDR1 and CDR2: SGHRS and YFSETQ. CDR3 DNA: TGCGCCAGCAGCGATAATAGGGGTTGGCCTTACAATGAGCAGTTCTTC. It translates to CASSDNRGWPYNEQFF.

This clonotype has a handful of counts. The chain has TRBV7-2 and TRBJ1-1; D might be TRBD1 (6 bases). CDR1 is SGHTA and CDR2 is FQGNSA in the germline V gene. The CDR3 has 15 amino acids. Trimming stripped 2 bases from V and 0 bases from J, with 10 bases between. This CDR3 reads CASSLTGQMNTEAFF. Here the CDR3 DNA reads TGTGCCAGCAGCTTAACCGGACAGATGAACACTGAAGCTTTCTTT.